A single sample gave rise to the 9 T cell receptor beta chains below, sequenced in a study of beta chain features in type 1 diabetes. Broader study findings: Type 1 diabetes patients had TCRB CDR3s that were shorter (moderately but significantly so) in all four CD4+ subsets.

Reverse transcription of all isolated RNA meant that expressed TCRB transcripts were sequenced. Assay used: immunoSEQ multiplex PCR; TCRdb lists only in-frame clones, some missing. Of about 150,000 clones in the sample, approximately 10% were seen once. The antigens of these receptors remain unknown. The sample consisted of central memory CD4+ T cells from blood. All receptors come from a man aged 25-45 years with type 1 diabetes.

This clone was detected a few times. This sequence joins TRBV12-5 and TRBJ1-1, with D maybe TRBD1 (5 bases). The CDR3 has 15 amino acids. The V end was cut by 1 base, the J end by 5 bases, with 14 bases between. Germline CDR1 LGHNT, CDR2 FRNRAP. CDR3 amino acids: CASGLAQGIGTEAFF. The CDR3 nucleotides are TGTGCTAGTGGTTTGGCCCAGGGTATCGGGACTGAAGCTTTCTTT.

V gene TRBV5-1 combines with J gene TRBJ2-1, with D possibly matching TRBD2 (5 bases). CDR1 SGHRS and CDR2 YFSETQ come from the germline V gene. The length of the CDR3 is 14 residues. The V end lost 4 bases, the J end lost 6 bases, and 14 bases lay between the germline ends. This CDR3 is CASSPTGYGNEQFF. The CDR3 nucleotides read TGCGCCAGCAGCCCTACGGGGTACGGCAATGAGCAGTTCTTC.

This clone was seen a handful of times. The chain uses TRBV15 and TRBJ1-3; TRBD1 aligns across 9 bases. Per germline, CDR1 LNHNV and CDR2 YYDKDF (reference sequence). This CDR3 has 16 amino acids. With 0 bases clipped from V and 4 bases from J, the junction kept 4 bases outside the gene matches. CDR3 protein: CATSRDWTGAGNTIYF. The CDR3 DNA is TGTGCCACCAGCAGAGATTGGACAGGGGCCGGAAACACCATATATTTT.

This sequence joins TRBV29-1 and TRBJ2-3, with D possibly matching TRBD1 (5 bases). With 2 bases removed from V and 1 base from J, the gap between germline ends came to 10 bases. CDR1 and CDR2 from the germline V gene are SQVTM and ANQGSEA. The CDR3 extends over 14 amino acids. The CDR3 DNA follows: TGCAGCGTTGAAAGCAGGGTCGGCACAGATACGCAGTATTTT. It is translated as CSVESRVGTDTQYF.

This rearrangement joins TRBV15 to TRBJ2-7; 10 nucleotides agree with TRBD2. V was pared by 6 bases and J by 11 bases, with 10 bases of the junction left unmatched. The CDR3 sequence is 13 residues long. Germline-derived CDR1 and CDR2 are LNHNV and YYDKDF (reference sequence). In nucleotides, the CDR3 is TGTGCCACCAGTGAGGTTCTAGCGGGAGAAAAGTACTTC. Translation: CATSEVLAGEKYF. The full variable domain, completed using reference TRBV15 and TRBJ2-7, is DAMVIQNPRYQVTQFGKPVTLSCSQTLNHNVMYWYQQKSSQAPKLLFHYYDKDFNNEADTPDNFQSRRPNTSFCFLDIRSPGLGDTAMYLCATSEVLAGEKYFGPGTRLTVT.

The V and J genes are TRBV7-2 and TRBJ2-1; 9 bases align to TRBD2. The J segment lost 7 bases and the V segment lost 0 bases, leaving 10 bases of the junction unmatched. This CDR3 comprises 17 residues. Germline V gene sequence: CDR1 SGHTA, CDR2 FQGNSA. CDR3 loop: CASSLAGGRAFRNEQFF. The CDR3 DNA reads TGTGCCAGCAGCTTAGCGGGCGGGAGGGCCTTTAGGAATGAGCAGTTCTTC. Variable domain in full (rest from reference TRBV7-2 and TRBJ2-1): GAGVSQSPSNKVTEKGKDVELRCDPISGHTALYWYRQSLGQGLEFLIYFQGNSAPDKSGLPSDRFSAERTGGSVSTLTIQRTQQEDSAVYLCASSLAGGRAFRNEQFFGPGTRLTVL.

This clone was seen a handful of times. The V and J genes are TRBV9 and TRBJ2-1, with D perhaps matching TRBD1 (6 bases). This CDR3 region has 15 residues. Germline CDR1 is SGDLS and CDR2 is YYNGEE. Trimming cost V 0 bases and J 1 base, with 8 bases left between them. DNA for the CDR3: TGTGCCAGCAGCGTAGAAGGGGGATCCTACAATGAGCAGTTCTTC. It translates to CASSVEGGSYNEQFF. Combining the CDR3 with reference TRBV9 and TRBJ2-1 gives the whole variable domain DSGVTQTPKHLITATGQRVTLRCSPRSGDLSVYWYQQSLDQGLQFLIQYYNGEERAKGNILERFSAQQFPDLHSELNLSSLELGDSALYFCASSVEGGSYNEQFFGPGTRLTVL.

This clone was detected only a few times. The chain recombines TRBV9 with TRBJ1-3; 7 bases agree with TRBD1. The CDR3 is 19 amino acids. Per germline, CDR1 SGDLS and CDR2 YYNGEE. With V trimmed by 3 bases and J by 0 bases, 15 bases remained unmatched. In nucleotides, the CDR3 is TGTGCCAGCAGCGACCCGGGACAGTTATTTTTCGACTCTGGAAACACCATATATTTT. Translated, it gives CASSDPGQLFFDSGNTIYF.

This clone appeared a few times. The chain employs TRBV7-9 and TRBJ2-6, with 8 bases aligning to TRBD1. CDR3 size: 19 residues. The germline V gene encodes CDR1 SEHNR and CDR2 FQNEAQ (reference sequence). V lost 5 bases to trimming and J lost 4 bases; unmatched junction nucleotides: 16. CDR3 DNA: TGTGCCAGCAGCCACACCGGGACAGGCTGGGCAGGCGGGGCCAACGTCCTGACTTTC. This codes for CASSHTGTGWAGGANVLTF.